Below are 20 T cell receptor beta chains sequenced from a single sample in a study of blood T cell repertoires in COVID-19. Here immunoSEQ multiplex PCR was the method, and the copy in TCRdb shows in-frame clones only, minus some. The sample lists hundreds of thousands of clones; around 88% were seen once. Input material: PBMCs or T cells enriched from blood (not recorded which). Receptor source: a woman in her thirties who had been exposed to COVID-19.

This chain uses TRBV5-4 with TRBJ1-2; 7 bases are a match to TRBD1. V shed 0 bases, J shed 8 bases, and the junction held 10 bases outside the gene matches. The CDR3 has 15 amino acids. Germline V lookup: CDR1 SGHNT, CDR2 YYREEE (reference sequence). In nucleotides, the CDR3 is TGTGCCAGCAGCTTGGTGGGGACAGTGTCGGGAGGCTACACCTTC. Residues: CASSLVGTVSGGYTF. Based on the CDR3 plus reference TRBV5-4 and TRBJ1-2, the full variable domain is ETGVTQSPTHLIKTRGQQVTLRCSSQSGHNTVSWYQQALGQGPQFIFQYYREEENGRGNFPPRFSGLQFPNYSSELNVNALELDDSALYLCASSLVGTVSGGYTFGSGTRLTVV.

V and J are TRBV6-2 or TRBV6-3 and TRBJ1-2; D perhaps matches TRBD1 (6 bases). V was cut by 6 bases and J by 2 bases, with 16 bases left in between. From germline, CDR1 is MNHEY and CDR2 SVGEGT. CDR3 length: 15 residues. This CDR3 is CASSPKGGGNYGYTF. CDR3 bases: TGTGCCAGCAGCCCAAAAGGGGGAGGGAACTATGGCTACACCTTC.

Concerning this clone itself: The sample carries other DNA sequences with the same CDR3. The chain is built from TRBV3-1 (or the pseudogene TRBV3-2) and TRBJ2-1, with D unclear. CDR3 length: 15 residues. Germline CDR1 LGHDT, CDR2 YNNKEL (reference sequence). The V end was cut by 0 bases, the J end by 0 bases, with 6 bases between. The CDR3 DNA follows: TGTGCCAGCAGCCAAGATACGGGCTCCTACAATGAGCAGTTCTTC. It yields the protein CASSQDTGSYNEQFF.

The CDR3 nucleotides read TGTGCCATCACCGAGACTAGCGGGGGTTTTGGAGATACGCAGTATTTT. Protein: CAITETSGGFGDTQYF. V gene TRBV10-3 combines with J gene TRBJ2-3; 12 bases align to TRBD2. Germline CDR1 and CDR2: ENHRY and SYGVKD. The V gene end was trimmed by 7 bases and the J gene end by 5 bases; junction bases not matched to a gene: 10. The CDR3 has 16 residues.

This clone was counted a single time. The chain combines TRBV7-3 with TRBJ1-1; TRBD1 is a possible D gene (6 bases). This CDR3 comprises 16 residues. Trimming removed 5 bases from V and 6 bases from J, with 22 bases in between. Germline assignment: CDR1 SGHTA and CDR2 FQGTGA. The CDR3 region is CASSPQVGGRRAEAFF. In DNA form, the CDR3 reads TGTGCCAGCAGCCCTCAAGTAGGGGGACGTCGCGCTGAAGCTTTCTTT.

J is TRBJ1-6 and V is TRBV5-1, with D possibly matching TRBD1 (6 bases). The CDR3 contains 17 residues. The ends were cut back, 4 bases at V and 7 bases at J, with 21 bases in the middle. Germline V lookup: CDR1 SGHRS, CDR2 YFSETQ. The CDR3 DNA reads as TGCGCCAGCAGCCGTACATTACAGGGAGCAGAAAATTCACCCCTCCACTTT. This codes for CASSRTLQGAENSPLHF.

The rearrangement uses TRBV5-1 and TRBJ2-5; 7 nucleotides line up with TRBD2. Per germline, CDR1 SGHRS and CDR2 YFSETQ. The CDR3 totals 11 residues. J was trimmed by 5 bases and V by 7 bases; bases with no gene match: 2. For the CDR3, the DNA is TGCGCCAGCCAGACTAGCGAGACCCAGTACTTC. This codes for CASQTSETQYF.

The chain links TRBV3-1 (or the pseudogene TRBV3-2) to TRBJ2-7; 8 bases fit TRBD1. The CDR3 covers 15 residues. V shed 1 base and J 5 bases; nucleotides not matched to a gene: 7. Germline assignment: CDR1 LGHDT and CDR2 YNNKEL (reference sequence). CDR3 loop: CASSQAGTGIHEQYF. CDR3 DNA sequence: TGTGCCAGCAGCCAAGCCGGGACAGGAATCCACGAGCAGTACTTC.

The rearrangement joins TRBV19 to TRBJ2-3; D is ambiguous. CDR1 is LNHDA, CDR2 SQIVND, per germline (reference sequence). The V gene lost 6 bases and the J gene lost 6 bases, with 10 bases spanning the gap. The CDR3 covers 12 residues. CDR3: CASSPRLDTQYF. Written as DNA, the CDR3 is TGTGCCAGTAGCCCCCGGTTGGATACGCAGTATTTT. Full variable domain (missing parts from reference TRBV19 and TRBJ2-3): DGGITQSPKYLFRKEGQNVTLSCEQNLNHDAMYWYRQDPGQGLRLIYYSQIVNDFQKGDIAEGYSVSREKKESFPLTVTSAQKNPTAFYLCASSPRLDTQYFGPGTRLTVL.

The chain is built from TRBV6-5 and TRBJ2-7; no definite D call. The ends were cut back, 2 bases at V and 1 base at J, with 9 bases in the middle. The germline CDR1 and CDR2 sequences are MNHEY and SVGAGI. This CDR3 has 14 residues. CDR3 loop: CASSYGPSSYEQYF. Here the CDR3 DNA reads TGTGCCAGCAGTTACGGTCCCAGTTCCTACGAGCAGTACTTC.

The chain has TRBV5-6 and TRBJ2-3; the match to TRBD1 covers 12 bases. Per the germline V gene, CDR1 is SGHDT and CDR2 is YYEEEE. The ends lost 3 bases at V and 5 bases at J; junction bases unmatched: 1. The CDR3 runs 14 residues. CDR3 protein: CASSWDRGRDTQYF. CDR3 nucleotide sequence: TGTGCCAGCAGCTGGGACAGGGGGCGAGATACGCAGTATTTT.

In its sample, this clone was seen once. The rearrangement links TRBV7-8 to TRBJ1-2; a weak D match, TRBD1 (6 bases). Germline V gene lookup returns CDR1 SGHVS and CDR2 FQNEAQ. The V and J ends lost 1 base and 4 bases respectively, with 7 bases between them. This CDR3 has 13 amino acids. CDR3 amino acids: CASSLDRAYGYTF. Here the CDR3 DNA reads TGTGCCAGCAGCTTAGACAGGGCCTATGGCTACACCTTC.

This chain uses TRBV27 with TRBJ1-1, with D possibly matching TRBD1 (6 bases). V was pared by 5 bases and J by 5 bases, with 12 bases between. Germline V gene sequence: CDR1 MNHEY, CDR2 SMNVEV (reference sequence). This CDR3 has 13 residues. Here the CDR3 reads CASSLRGGTEAFF. The CDR3, as DNA: TGTGCCAGCAGTCTCAGGGGTGGGACTGAAGCTTTCTTT.

The rearrangement links TRBV4-1 to TRBJ2-1, with D unclear. The germline gives CDR1 MGHRA, CDR2 YSYEKL. Trimming removed 1 base at V and 8 bases at J, with 6 bases between. This CDR3 has 12 residues. CDR3 sequence: CASSQGVDEQFF. CDR3 nucleotide sequence: TGCGCCAGCAGCCAAGGAGTAGATGAGCAGTTCTTC.

In this sample, this clone turned up once. The rearrangement joins TRBV4-2 to TRBJ2-3; the D gene is possibly TRBD1 (5 bases). The CDR3 extends over 14 amino acids. V dropped 4 bases and J dropped 4 bases, with 12 bases sitting between them. CDR1 and CDR2 (germline): LGHNA, YNFKEQ. The CDR3 nucleotides are TGTGCCAGCAGCCTTAATAAAGGGGCAGATACGCAGTATTTT. Translating gives CASSLNKGADTQYF.

For the CDR3, the DNA is TGTGCCAGCAGGGGGCCGATAGGCACTGAAGCTTTCTTT. Residues: CASRGPIGTEAFF. The J gene is TRBJ1-1, the V gene TRBV6-5; D perhaps matches TRBD1 (5 bases). The V end lost 6 bases, the J end lost 4 bases, and 12 bases lay between the germline ends. CDR1 and CDR2 from the germline V gene are MNHEY and SVGAGI. CDR3 length equals 13 residues.

The gene calls are TRBV15 and TRBJ2-1, with D possibly matching TRBD1 (6 bases). The ends were cut back, 3 bases at V and 8 bases at J, with 20 bases in the middle. CDR1 and CDR2 from the germline V gene are LNHNV and YYDKDF (reference sequence). The CDR3 totals 16 residues. For the CDR3, the DNA is TGTGCCACCAGCAGCCCCCTCCGGGCAGGGGTAGATGAGCAGTTCTTC. Translation: CATSSPLRAGVDEQFF.

The gene calls are TRBV9 and TRBJ1-4; no definite D call. The ends were cut back, 2 bases at V and 3 bases at J, with 8 bases in the middle. The germline CDR1 and CDR2 sequences are SGDLS and YYNGEE. There are 14 residues in the CDR3. CDR3 DNA sequence: TGTGCCAGCAGCGTGGCAGGTGCTAATGAAAAACTGTTTTTT. It translates to CASSVAGANEKLFF.

This clone showed up just a few times. This rearrangement joins TRBV6-5 to TRBJ1-5; 7 bases map to TRBD1. Losses at the gene ends were 5 bases for V and 0 bases for J; bases not matched to a gene: 4. Germline assignment: CDR1 MNHEY and CDR2 SVGAGI. The CDR3 totals 15 residues. The CDR3 loop reads CASSTGQFSNQPQHF. DNA of the CDR3: TGTGCCAGCAGTACGGGACAGTTTAGCAATCAGCCCCAGCATTTT.

The rearrangement joins TRBV14 to TRBJ1-1; D uncertain. CDR1 is SGHDN and CDR2 is FVKESK in the germline V gene. The CDR3 runs 11 residues. The ends were cut back, 3 bases at V and 7 bases at J, with 6 bases in the middle. Here the CDR3 reads CASSHGGEAFF. The DNA for the CDR3 is TGTGCCAGCAGCCACGGTGGTGAAGCTTTCTTT.